The T cell receptor beta chain under discussion was sequenced for a study of long-term antiretroviral therapy in people with HIV. Study results and limitations: Pre-ART clonal expansion yielded clones that dominated the repertoire at all time points.

Sequencing used immunoSEQ v3.0 at survey level. TCRdb's copy holds only in-frame clones and misses some; the assay was immunoSEQ multiplex PCR. Of some 24,000 clones listed, roughly 87% are singletons. With regard to this clone: Its antigen is still unknown.

The V gene's germline CDR1 is MNHEY and CDR2 SMNVEV (reference sequence). Trimming removed 2 bases from V and 2 bases from J, with 16 bases in between. The CDR3 is 16 amino acids. Samples held roughly 0.85-11 million cryopreserved PBMC, and DNA extraction followed. The TCR sequence derives from a man aged 50-60 years with HIV. This chain links TRBV27 with TRBJ2-7; TRBD2 is a possible D gene (6 bases). The specimen was unsorted PBMCs, collected 1.8 years before starting antiretroviral therapy. The DNA of the CDR3 is TGTGCCAGCAGTTTACTAGCGACCGGGAAGACCTACGAGCAGTACTTC. This codes for CASSLLATGKTYEQYF.